These 31 T cell receptor beta chains were all obtained from the same sample, sequenced in a study of shared clonotypes between healthy human individuals. The method was immunoSEQ multiplex PCR; TCRdb's version includes in-frame clones alone and lacks a portion of them. In the table there are 1,100,000 or so clones, roughly 74% of which are singletons. Input material: memory CD4+ T cells from PBMCs. Subset specified: CD45RA-negative fraction. The receptors originated from a man aged 18 to 30 in good health. Some clones in this sample may be carry-over from other donors' samples.

This chain connects TRBV11-3 to TRBJ1-5; D gene unclear. The CDR3 is 13 residues long. Germline CDR1 is SGHNT and CDR2 is YENEEA. Trimming cost V 5 bases and J 4 bases, with 9 bases left between them. DNA for the CDR3: TGTGCCAGCAGCCACGAAAGAAATCAGCCCCAGCATTTT. Translated: CASSHERNQPQHF.

V gene TRBV6-6 combines with J gene TRBJ1-4, with D uncertain. CDR1 is MNHNY, CDR2 SVGAGI, per germline (reference sequence). Trimming pared 7 bases from V and 0 bases from J, leaving 12 bases between. The CDR3 contains 15 residues. For the CDR3, the DNA is TGTGCCAGCACCCCGGCCGGGGCAACTAATGAAAAACTGTTTTTT. Protein sequence: CASTPAGATNEKLFF.

The sample holds one count of this clone. The chain links TRBV9 to TRBJ2-3; tentative D call: TRBD2 (5 bases). The germline V gene has CDR1 SGDLS and CDR2 YYNGEE. This CDR3 is built from 15 residues. Between the trimmed V and J ends, which lost 7 bases and 0 bases, there was a span of 15 bases. This CDR3 is CASALRAASTDTQYF. DNA for the CDR3: TGTGCCAGCGCCTTGAGGGCGGCTAGCACAGATACGCAGTATTTT.

This clone was counted between two and nine times. The genes are TRBV5-6 and TRBJ2-5; D possibly uses TRBD1 or TRBD2 (6 bases each). V was pared by 4 bases and J by 5 bases, with 21 bases between. The CDR3 is 16 amino acids. Germline CDR1 is SGHDT and CDR2 is YYEEEE. The CDR3 protein is CASSPLGGSGGETQYF. The DNA for the CDR3 is TGTGCCAGCAGCCCCTTGGGGGGCAGCGGCGGGGAGACCCAGTACTTC.

V gene TRBV11-2 combines with J gene TRBJ2-7; D remains unclear. Germline CDR1 is SGHAT and CDR2 is FQNNGV. The CDR3 consists of 17 residues. V lost 1 base and J lost 2, with 18 bases in between. CDR3 sequence (DNA): TGTGCCAGCAGCTTAGTTTCGGCTGAACTGGGAACCTACGAGCAGTACTTC. It specifies CASSLVSAELGTYEQYF.

The chain joins TRBV28 to TRBJ2-1; 8 nucleotides line up with TRBD1. V gave up 6 bases and J gave up 4 bases; unmatched junction bases: 11. The CDR3 has 16 residues. Germline V CDR1 and CDR2: MDHEN, SYDVKM. This CDR3 is CASRRSGDRGYNEQFF. CDR3 in DNA: TGTGCCAGCAGACGAAGCGGAGACAGGGGATACAATGAGCAGTTCTTC. The whole variable domain, filled in from reference TRBV28 and TRBJ2-1, reads DVKVTQSSRYLVKRTGEKVFLECVQDMDHENMFWYRQDPGLGLRLIYFSYDVKMKEKGDIPEGYSVSREKKERFSLILESASTNQTSMYLCASRRSGDRGYNEQFFGPGTRLTVL.

This clone was detected once. The V call is TRBV11-2, the J call TRBJ2-4, with 10 bases that match TRBD2. Germline values: CDR1 SGHAT, CDR2 FQNNGV. The V segment lost 5 bases and the J segment 7 bases; nucleotides outside the gene matches: 8. The CDR3 spans 15 residues. The CDR3 nucleotides read TGTGCCAGCAGCCCGAGAGCTAGCGGGAGCAACATTCAGTACTTC. It yields the protein CASSPRASGSNIQYF.

The chain combines TRBV10-3 with TRBJ2-7, with 8 bases fitting TRBD1. There are 16 residues in the CDR3. Germline assignment: CDR1 ENHRY and CDR2 SYGVKD. V lost 6 bases and J lost 0; bases outside the gene matches: 10. The CDR3 here is CAIRGRTGLNSYEQYF. As DNA, the CDR3 is TGTGCCATCAGGGGTAGGACAGGGCTAAACTCCTACGAGCAGTACTTC.

This clone showed up many times. The chain couples TRBV28 to TRBJ1-4; 12 bases align to TRBD1. The trim removed 5 bases at V and 2 bases at J, leaving 6 bases unmatched. This CDR3 contains 17 residues. CDR1 and CDR2 (germline): MDHEN, SYDVKM. CDR3 bases: TGTGCCAGCAGTCAACCGGGACAGGGGGCCACTAATGAAAAACTGTTTTTT. It specifies CASSQPGQGATNEKLFF.

The chain combines TRBV11-3 with TRBJ2-5; D may be TRBD1 or TRBD2 (5 bases each). The J call may be in error: the DNA end matches TRBJ2-7 better. This CDR3 has 13 residues. CDR1 SGHNT and CDR2 YENEEA come from the germline V gene. The CDR3 bases are TGTGCCAGCAGCCAGGGAGTCGCCTACGAGCAGTACTTC. It is translated as CASSQGVAYEQYF.

J is TRBJ1-5 and V is TRBV9; unclear D gene. Between the trimmed V and J ends, which lost 4 bases and 7 bases, there was a span of 9 bases. Germline loops: CDR1 SGDLS, CDR2 YYNGEE. There are 12 residues in the CDR3. The CDR3 loop is CASSSGWQPQHF. The CDR3 bases are TGTGCCAGCAGCTCCGGATGGCAGCCCCAGCATTTT.

V usage is TRBV19 and J usage is TRBJ2-5; D remains unclear. This CDR3 spans 12 amino acids. Deletions cut 7 bases from V and 6 bases from J, with 12 bases between. Germline V CDR1 and CDR2: LNHDA, SQIVND (reference sequence). CDR3: CASTSGGKTQYF. The DNA of the CDR3 is TGTGCCAGTACCTCGGGCGGAAAGACCCAGTACTTC.

J is TRBJ1-4 and V is TRBV5-6; no clear D. Looked up from germline, CDR1 is SGHDT and CDR2 is YYEEEE. The ends were cut back, 0 bases at V and 7 bases at J, with 10 bases in the middle. CDR3 size: 14 residues. The CDR3 here is CASSLGAWGEKLFF. In DNA, the CDR3 is TGTGCCAGCAGCTTGGGGGCCTGGGGTGAAAAACTGTTTTTT.

The gene calls are TRBV30 and TRBJ1-3; a weak D match, TRBD1 (6 bases). V lost 3 bases to trimming and J lost 1 base, with 13 bases between them. The CDR3 is 15 residues long. Germline loops: CDR1 GTSNPN, CDR2 SVGIG (reference sequence). The CDR3 DNA follows: TGTGCCTGGAGCCGGGACATAGCTTCTGGAAACACCATATATTTT. Translated, it gives CAWSRDIASGNTIYF.

V and J are TRBV18 and TRBJ2-3, with 10 nucleotides matching TRBD2. The CDR3 has 16 amino acids. Losses at the gene ends were 2 bases for V and 1 base for J; bases not matched to a gene: 3. Germline V lookup: CDR1 KGHSH, CDR2 LQKENI. CDR3 DNA: TGTGCCAGCTCACCATTCCTAGCGGGAGGCACAGATACGCAGTATTTT. This translates into CASSPFLAGGTDTQYF.

The chain uses TRBV4-2 and TRBJ1-3, with TRBD1 as a possible D gene (6 bases). Trimming removed 0 bases from V and 3 bases from J, with 15 bases in between. Germline CDR1 and CDR2: LGHNA and YNFKEQ. The CDR3 runs 17 residues. CDR3 residues: CASSQEGIRGIGNTIYF. In nucleotides, the CDR3 is TGTGCCAGCAGCCAAGAAGGAATCAGGGGAATTGGAAACACCATATATTTT.

This clone was seen only once. This same CDR3 is encoded by further DNA sequences in the sample. The chain recombines TRBV2 with TRBJ2-7, with D possibly being TRBD1 (5 bases). Trimming cost V 3 bases and J 1 base, with 10 bases left between them. The CDR3 length is 14 residues. Germline values: CDR1 SNHLY, CDR2 FYNNEI. The CDR3 is CASSDQGSSYEQYF. As DNA, the CDR3 is TGTGCCAGCAGTGATCAGGGATCTTCCTACGAGCAGTACTTC.

The chain recombines TRBV18 with TRBJ1-1; D remains unclear. The ends were cut back, 3 bases at V and 1 base at J, with 6 bases in the middle. Per germline, CDR1 KGHSH and CDR2 LQKENI. The CDR3 has 13 amino acids. The chain's CDR3 is CASSPTGNTEAFF. The CDR3 nucleotides are TGTGCCAGCTCACCTACCGGGAACACTGAAGCTTTCTTT.

This clone was seen repeatedly, ten times or more. V gene TRBV4-2 combines with J gene TRBJ2-2; unclear D gene. From germline, CDR1 is LGHNA and CDR2 YNFKEQ. This CDR3 contains 15 residues. Trimming left V 1 base short and J 1 base short, with 7 bases between. In DNA, the CDR3 is TGTGCCAGCAGCCAAGTTTCCAGGAACACCGGGGAGCTGTTTTTT. This codes for CASSQVSRNTGELFF.

The CDR3 DNA follows: TGTGCCAGCAGTTGGAACGGGAACACTGAAGCTTTCTTT. It codes for CASSWNGNTEAFF. The chain uses TRBV6-6 and TRBJ1-1; D gene unclear. The CDR3 contains 13 residues. Germline CDR1 MNHNY, CDR2 SVGAGI (reference sequence). V was cut by 4 bases and J by 1 base, with 7 bases left in between.

This clone was detected ten times or more. The chain carries TRBV4-1 and TRBJ2-3; TRBD2 matches 7 bases. The CDR3 covers 15 residues. CDR1 is MGHRA and CDR2 is YSYEKL in the germline V gene. V lost 0 bases and J lost 6; bases outside the gene matches: 6. This chain's CDR3 is CASSQDWAGADTQYF. The CDR3 nucleotides are TGCGCCAGCAGCCAAGATTGGGCGGGAGCGGATACGCAGTATTTT.

The sample holds a few counts of this clone. The V call is TRBV11-2, the J call TRBJ1-6; D unresolved. CDR1 SGHAT and CDR2 FQNNGV come from the germline V gene. V shed 9 bases and J shed 6 bases, with 18 bases lying between them. The CDR3 is 15 residues long. The CDR3 coding sequence is TGTGCCAGTCGGGTGGTGAGACCCAGTAATTCACCCCTCCACTTT. This gives the protein CASRVVRPSNSPLHF.

The V call is TRBV15, the J call TRBJ2-1, with 8 bases matching TRBD2. The trim removed 5 bases at V and 5 bases at J, leaving 11 bases unmatched. Germline assignment: CDR1 LNHNV and CDR2 YYDKDF (reference sequence). The CDR3 has 16 amino acids. CDR3 protein: CATSRLAGQYNNEQFF. CDR3 sequence (DNA): TGTGCCACCAGCCGCTTAGCGGGACAATATAACAATGAGCAGTTCTTC.

The CDR3 region is CASSPTRPSYEQYF. CDR3 DNA sequence: TGTGCCAGCAGCCCGACTAGGCCCAGCTACGAGCAGTACTTC. J is TRBJ2-7 and V is TRBV11-2; tentative D call: TRBD2 (6 bases). The germline V gene has CDR1 SGHAT and CDR2 FQNNGV. The V end lost 5 bases, the J end lost 3 bases, and 14 bases lay between the germline ends. CDR3 length: 14 amino acids.

The rearrangement uses TRBV10-3 and TRBJ2-7, with D unclear. Germline CDR1 is ENHRY and CDR2 is SYGVKD. The CDR3 has 13 amino acids. Trimming pared 3 bases from V and 3 bases from J, leaving 9 bases between. DNA of the CDR3: TGTGCCATCAGTGATGGCTCGCACTACGAGCAGTACTTC. It translates to CAISDGSHYEQYF.

This clone has just one count. The V call is TRBV6-5, the J call TRBJ2-3; D is uncertain. The V end lost 7 bases, the J end lost 6 bases, and 17 bases lay between the germline ends. Germline V gene data show CDR1 as MNHEY and CDR2 as SVGAGI. The CDR3 contains 14 residues. The CDR3 here is CASMLTRLLDTQYF. In nucleotides, the CDR3 is TGTGCCAGCATGTTAACCCGATTATTGGATACGCAGTATTTT.

The J gene is TRBJ2-4, the V gene TRBV28; D assignment may be TRBD1 or TRBD2 (8 bases each). V was clipped by 5 bases and J by 6 bases, with 17 bases between them. The CDR3 extends over 15 amino acids. Germline V gene data show CDR1 as MDHEN and CDR2 as SYDVKM. CDR3 in amino acids: CASSTGQAGGNIQYF. The CDR3 DNA reads as TGTGCCAGCAGTACGGGACAGGCGGGAGGAAACATTCAGTACTTC.

This rearrangement joins TRBV6-6 to TRBJ1-1; weak D call: TRBD1 (5 bases). Trimming shortened V by 4 bases and J by 0 bases, and 12 bases separated the two germline ends. CDR3 length: 15 residues. Germline V CDR1 and CDR2: MNHNY, SVGAGI (reference sequence). DNA of the CDR3: TGTGCCAGCAGTTGGGGGGTCATCATGAACACTGAAGCTTTCTTT. This encodes CASSWGVIMNTEAFF.

V usage is TRBV4-1 and J usage is TRBJ1-1; tentatively, D is TRBD1 (6 bases). V was trimmed by 4 bases and J by 11 bases, leaving 20 bases between them. The CDR3 runs to 14 residues. The germline CDR1 and CDR2 sequences are MGHRA and YSYEKL. CDR3 region: CASSPTRQARWAFF. In DNA, the CDR3 is TGCGCCAGCAGCCCGACTCGACAGGCACGGTGGGCTTTCTTT.

V is TRBV5-6 and J is TRBJ2-2, with 7 nucleotides matching TRBD2. CDR1 is SGHDT and CDR2 is YYEEEE in the germline V gene. V dropped 0 bases and J dropped 0; count of bases not matched to a gene: 8. The CDR3 loop spans 18 amino acids. The CDR3 sequence: CASSLVPASGANTGELFF. The CDR3 DNA reads TGTGCCAGCAGCTTGGTCCCGGCTAGCGGAGCGAACACCGGGGAGCTGTTTTTT.

The chain uses TRBV18 and TRBJ1-1, with a possible D match to TRBD1 (5 bases). Germline CDR1 reads KGHSH; CDR2 reads LQKENI. The CDR3 spans 12 residues. V lost 3 bases, J lost 6 bases, and 8 bases lay in between. In DNA, the CDR3 is TGTGCCAGCTCACCTGGGGGGGCTGAAGCTTTCTTT. Residues: CASSPGGAEAFF.